This is a list of T cell receptor beta chains from one sample in a study of cytomegalovirus exposure and HLA in healthy donors. Method: immunoSEQ multiplex PCR; TCRdb's copy keeps in-frame clones and lacks some. The sample has 170,000 or so clones; roughly 80% are singletons. Sequencing was carried out using PBMCs. The receptors shown here come from a woman aged 45-65 years in good health and CMV-seropositive. Each CDR3 is given with its conserved first and last residue. A D gene is named only where the DNA matches it firmly. Only some rows state a clone size, as once, few, many or a class for expanded clones.

d_gene: TRBD2
abundance: .
v_gene: TRBV6-4
j_gene: TRBJ2-5
CDR3nt: TGTGCCAGCAGTGGGCTGTCGGGGGGGCTCTCGTTAAAGACCCAGTACTTC
CDR3aa: CASSGLSGGLSLKTQYF

d_gene: .
abundance: once
v_gene: TRBV7-2
j_gene: TRBJ2-2
CDR3nt: TGTGCCAGCAGCTTTATGAGAAACACCGGGGAGCTGTTTTTT
CDR3aa: CASSFMRNTGELFF

d_gene: .
abundance: .
v_gene: TRBV4-2
j_gene: TRBJ1-2
CDR3nt: TGTGCCAGCAGCCAAGTTATGGGACAAAACTATGGCTACACCTTC
CDR3aa: CASSQVMGQNYGYTF

d_gene: .
abundance: few
v_gene: TRBV11-2
j_gene: TRBJ2-6
CDR3nt: TGTGCCAGCAGCTTAGAATACTCTGGGGCCAACGTCCTGACTTTC
CDR3aa: CASSLEYSGANVLTF

d_gene: TRBD1
abundance: once
v_gene: TRBV7-6
j_gene: TRBJ2-7
CDR3nt: TGTGCCAGCAGCGACTCCGGGACAGGGTCCTACGAGCAGTACTTC
CDR3aa: CASSDSGTGSYEQYF

d_gene: TRBD2
abundance: .
v_gene: TRBV9
j_gene: TRBJ2-5
CDR3nt: TGTGCCAGCAGCGTAGGTTTCAGCGGGGGAAACCAAGAGACCCAGTACTTC
CDR3aa: CASSVGFSGGNQETQYF

d_gene: TRBD2
abundance: .
v_gene: TRBV4-1
j_gene: TRBJ2-5
CDR3nt: TGCGCCAGCAGCCGCGAGGCGGGGGGCCAAGAGACCCAGTACTTC
CDR3aa: CASSREAGGQETQYF

d_gene: TRBD2
abundance: few
v_gene: TRBV2
j_gene: TRBJ2-3
CDR3nt: TGTGCCAGCAGTTGGACTAGCGAATTACCTTTTGCTAGCACAGATACGCAGTATTTT
CDR3aa: CASSWTSELPFASTDTQYF

d_gene: .
abundance: .
v_gene: TRBV4-2
j_gene: TRBJ2-1
CDR3nt: TGTGCCAGCAGCCAAGACAGGCGGGATCGGCCAAATGAGCAGTTCTTC
CDR3aa: CASSQDRRDRPNEQFF

d_gene: .
abundance: .
v_gene: TRBV9
j_gene: TRBJ2-2
CDR3nt: TGTGCCAGCAGCGTCCGGAACACCGGGGAGCTGTTTTTT
CDR3aa: CASSVRNTGELFF

d_gene: .
abundance: .
v_gene: TRBV11-2
j_gene: TRBJ2-5
CDR3nt: TGTGCCAGCAGCTCGACGACGGGCCAGTACTTC
CDR3aa: CASSSTTGQYF

d_gene: TRBD1
abundance: .
v_gene: TRBV5-1
j_gene: TRBJ1-4
CDR3nt: TGCGCCAGCAGCAAGACAGGGGGCGGCGAAAAACTGTTTTTT
CDR3aa: CASSKTGGGEKLFF

d_gene: TRBD1
abundance: .
v_gene: TRBV5-8
j_gene: TRBJ1-5
CDR3nt: TGTGCCAGCAGCTTGGGAGGACAGGGTGATCAGCCCCAGCATTTT
CDR3aa: CASSLGGQGDQPQHF

d_gene: TRBD2
abundance: .
v_gene: TRBV9
j_gene: TRBJ2-7
CDR3nt: TGTGCCAGCAGCGTTCGGGAGGGGGGCTCTTACGAGCAGTACTTC
CDR3aa: CASSVREGGSYEQYF

d_gene: .
abundance: .
v_gene: TRBV5-4
j_gene: TRBJ1-6
CDR3nt: TGTGCCAGCAGCTCCGCTAACGAGTCACCCCTCCACTTT
CDR3aa: CASSSANESPLHF

d_gene: TRBD1
abundance: .
v_gene: TRBV18
j_gene: TRBJ2-3
CDR3nt: TGTGCCAGCAAGGCAGAGACAGGGCCCCCAGATACGCAGTATTTT
CDR3aa: CASKAETGPPDTQYF

d_gene: .
abundance: once
v_gene: TRBV7-8
j_gene: TRBJ2-1
CDR3nt: TGTGCCAGCAGCTTATACGGACAGAACAATGAGCAGTTCTTC
CDR3aa: CASSLYGQNNEQFF

d_gene: TRBD1
abundance: .
v_gene: TRBV6-1
j_gene: TRBJ2-5
CDR3nt: TGTGCCAGCAGTGAAACAGGGGGCTGGGAGACCCAGTACTTC
CDR3aa: CASSETGGWETQYF

d_gene: .
abundance: .
v_gene: TRBV7-9
j_gene: TRBJ2-2
CDR3nt: TGTGCCAGCAGCCTTACTAGCTCCGGGGAGCTGTTTTTT
CDR3aa: CASSLTSSGELFF

d_gene: .
abundance: .
v_gene: TRBV6-6
j_gene: TRBJ1-5
CDR3nt: TGTGCCAGCAGTGAAGCATCCCAGCATTTT
CDR3aa: CASSEASQHF

d_gene: .
abundance: once
v_gene: TRBV7-2
j_gene: TRBJ1-2
CDR3nt: TGTGCCAGCAGCTTAGACCCAGGGGTTGACTATGGCTACACCTTC
CDR3aa: CASSLDPGVDYGYTF

d_gene: .
abundance: .
v_gene: TRBV30
j_gene: TRBJ2-7
CDR3nt: TGTGCCTGGAGTATAGGACTCACACTATCCTACGAGCAGTACTTC
CDR3aa: CAWSIGLTLSYEQYF

d_gene: TRBD1
abundance: .
v_gene: TRBV19
j_gene: TRBJ2-2
CDR3nt: TGTGCCAGTAGTATGGACAGGCAGGTGCACACCGGGGAGCTGTTTTTT
CDR3aa: CASSMDRQVHTGELFF

d_gene: .
abundance: .
v_gene: TRBV27
j_gene: TRBJ1-2
CDR3nt: TGTGCCAGCAGTTTGGATAGGGGCGGCTATGGCTACACCTTC
CDR3aa: CASSLDRGGYGYTF

d_gene: TRBD2
abundance: .
v_gene: TRBV4-1
j_gene: TRBJ2-3
CDR3nt: TGCGCCAGCAGCCAAGTAGGCGGGGGGGGCACAGATACGCAGTATTTT
CDR3aa: CASSQVGGGGTDTQYF

d_gene: .
abundance: once
v_gene: TRBV15
j_gene: TRBJ1-2
CDR3nt: TGTGCCACCAGCAGACTGACAGGTTCTAACTATGGCTACACCTTC
CDR3aa: CATSRLTGSNYGYTF

d_gene: .
abundance: .
v_gene: TRBV6-5
j_gene: TRBJ1-6
CDR3nt: TGTGCCAGCAGTGAAGTCGAGCCCCGGCCCCTCCACTTT
CDR3aa: CASSEVEPRPLHF

d_gene: .
abundance: .
v_gene: TRBV29-1
j_gene: TRBJ2-2
CDR3nt: TGCAGCGTTGAAATGGGCGGGGGCCCGAACACCGGGGAGCTGTTTTTT
CDR3aa: CSVEMGGGPNTGELFF

d_gene: TRBD1
abundance: .
v_gene: TRBV18
j_gene: TRBJ1-3
CDR3nt: TGTGCCAGCTCACCAAGCGGGACAGGGGGAATGGACACCATATATTTT
CDR3aa: CASSPSGTGGMDTIYF

d_gene: TRBD2
abundance: .
v_gene: TRBV7-9
j_gene: TRBJ2-2
CDR3nt: TGTGCCAGCAGGGTAGCGGGGGCGAACACCGGGGAGCTGTTTTTT
CDR3aa: CASRVAGANTGELFF